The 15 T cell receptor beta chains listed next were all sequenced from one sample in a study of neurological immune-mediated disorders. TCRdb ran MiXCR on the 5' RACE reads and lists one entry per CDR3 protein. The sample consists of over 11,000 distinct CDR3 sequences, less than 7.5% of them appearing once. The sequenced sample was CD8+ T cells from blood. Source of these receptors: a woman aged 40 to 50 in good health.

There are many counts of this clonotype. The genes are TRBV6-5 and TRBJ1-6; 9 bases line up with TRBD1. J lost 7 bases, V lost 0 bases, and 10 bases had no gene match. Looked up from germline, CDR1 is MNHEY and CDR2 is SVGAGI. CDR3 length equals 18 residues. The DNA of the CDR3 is TGTGCCAGCAGTTACTCCCGGGACAGGGAACAAAAGAATTCACCCCTCCACTTT. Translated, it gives CASSYSRDREQKNSPLHF.

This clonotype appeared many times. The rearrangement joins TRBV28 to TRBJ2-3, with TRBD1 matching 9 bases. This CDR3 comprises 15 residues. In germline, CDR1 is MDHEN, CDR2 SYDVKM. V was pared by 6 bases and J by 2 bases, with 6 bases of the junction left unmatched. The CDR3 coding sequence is TGTGCCAGCAGATCGGACAGGGGAGACACAGATACGCAGTATTTT. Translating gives CASRSDRGDTDTQYF.

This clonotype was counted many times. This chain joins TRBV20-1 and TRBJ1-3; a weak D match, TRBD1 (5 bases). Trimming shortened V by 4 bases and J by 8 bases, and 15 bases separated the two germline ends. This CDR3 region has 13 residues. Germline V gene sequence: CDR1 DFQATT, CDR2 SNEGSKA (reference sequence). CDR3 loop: CSAKRAMGDTIYF. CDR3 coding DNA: TGCAGTGCTAAACGGGCGATGGGGGACACCATATATTTT.

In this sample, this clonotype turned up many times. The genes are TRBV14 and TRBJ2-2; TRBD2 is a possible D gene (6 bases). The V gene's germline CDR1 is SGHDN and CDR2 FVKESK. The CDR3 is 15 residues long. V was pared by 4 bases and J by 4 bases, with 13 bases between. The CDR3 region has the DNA TGTGCCAGCAGCCTCCGGGACTTCCTCACCGGGGAGCTGTTTTTT. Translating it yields CASSLRDFLTGELFF.

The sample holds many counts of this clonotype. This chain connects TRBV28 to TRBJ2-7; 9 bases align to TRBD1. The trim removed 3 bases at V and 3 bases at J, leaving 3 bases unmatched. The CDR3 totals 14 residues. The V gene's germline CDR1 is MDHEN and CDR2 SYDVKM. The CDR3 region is CASSFTGGYYEQYF. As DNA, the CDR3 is TGTGCCAGCAGTTTTACAGGGGGCTACTACGAGCAGTACTTC. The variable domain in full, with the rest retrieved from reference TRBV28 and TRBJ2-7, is DVKVTQSSRYLVKRTGEKVFLECVQDMDHENMFWYRQDPGLGLRLIYFSYDVKMKEKGDIPEGYSVSREKKERFSLILESASTNQTSMYLCASSFTGGYYEQYFGPGTRLTVT.

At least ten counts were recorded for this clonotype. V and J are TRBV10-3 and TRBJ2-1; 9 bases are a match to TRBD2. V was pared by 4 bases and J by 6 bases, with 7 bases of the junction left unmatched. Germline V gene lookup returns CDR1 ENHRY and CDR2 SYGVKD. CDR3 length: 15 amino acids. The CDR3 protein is CAISAPGTSRNEQFF. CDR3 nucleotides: TGTGCCATCAGTGCCCCCGGGACTAGCCGCAATGAGCAGTTCTTC.

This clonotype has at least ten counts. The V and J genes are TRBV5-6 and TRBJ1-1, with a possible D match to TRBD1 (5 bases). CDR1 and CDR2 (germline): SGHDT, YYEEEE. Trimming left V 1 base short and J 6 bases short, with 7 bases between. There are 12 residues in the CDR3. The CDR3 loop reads CASSLRGAEAFF. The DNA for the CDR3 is TGTGCCAGCAGCTTGAGGGGAGCTGAAGCTTTCTTT.

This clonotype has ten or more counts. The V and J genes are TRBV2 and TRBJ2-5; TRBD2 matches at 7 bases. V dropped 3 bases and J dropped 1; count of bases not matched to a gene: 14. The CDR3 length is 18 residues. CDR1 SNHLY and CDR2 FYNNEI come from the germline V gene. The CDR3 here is CASSDMGGSVWGQETQYF. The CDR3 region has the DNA TGTGCCAGCAGTGATATGGGCGGGAGTGTCTGGGGCCAAGAGACCCAGTACTTC.

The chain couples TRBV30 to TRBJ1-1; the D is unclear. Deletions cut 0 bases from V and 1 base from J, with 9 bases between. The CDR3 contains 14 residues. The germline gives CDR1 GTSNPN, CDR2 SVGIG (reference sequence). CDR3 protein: CAWSVSGGNTEAFF. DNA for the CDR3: TGTGCCTGGAGTGTGTCAGGCGGGAACACTGAAGCTTTCTTT.

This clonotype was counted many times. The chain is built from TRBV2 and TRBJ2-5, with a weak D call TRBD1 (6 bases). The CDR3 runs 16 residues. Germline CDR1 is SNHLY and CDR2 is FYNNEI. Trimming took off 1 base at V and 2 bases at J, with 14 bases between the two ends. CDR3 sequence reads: CASSEVTGTSQETQYF. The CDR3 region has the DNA TGTGCCAGCAGTGAAGTAACCGGGACATCTCAAGAGACCCAGTACTTC.

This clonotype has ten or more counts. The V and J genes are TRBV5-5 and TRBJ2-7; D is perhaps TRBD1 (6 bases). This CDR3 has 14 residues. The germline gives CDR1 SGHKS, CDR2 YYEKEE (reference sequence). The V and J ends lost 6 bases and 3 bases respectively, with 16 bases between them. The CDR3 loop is CASTHQGHIYEQYF. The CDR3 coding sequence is TGTGCCAGCACCCATCAGGGACACATCTACGAGCAGTACTTC. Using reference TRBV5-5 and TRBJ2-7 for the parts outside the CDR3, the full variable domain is DAGVTQSPTHLIKTRGQQVTLRCSPISGHKSVSWYQQVLGQGPQFIFQYYEKEERGRGNFPDRFSARQFPNYSSELNVNALLLGDSALYLCASTHQGHIYEQYFGPGTRLTVT.

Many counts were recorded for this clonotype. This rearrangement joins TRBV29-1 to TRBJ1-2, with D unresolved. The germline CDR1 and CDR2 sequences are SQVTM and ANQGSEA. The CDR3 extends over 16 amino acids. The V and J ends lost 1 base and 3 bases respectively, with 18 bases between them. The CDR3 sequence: CSVEVALGLVHYGYTF. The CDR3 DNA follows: TGCAGCGTTGAAGTCGCTCTCGGGCTAGTTCACTATGGCTACACCTTC.

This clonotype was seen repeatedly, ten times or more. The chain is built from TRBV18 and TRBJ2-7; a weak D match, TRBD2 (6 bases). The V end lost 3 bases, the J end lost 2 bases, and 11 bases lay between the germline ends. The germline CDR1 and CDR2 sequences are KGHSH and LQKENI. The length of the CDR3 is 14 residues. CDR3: CASSPGRGTYEQYF. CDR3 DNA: TGTGCCAGCTCACCGGGGCGGGGCACCTACGAGCAGTACTTC.

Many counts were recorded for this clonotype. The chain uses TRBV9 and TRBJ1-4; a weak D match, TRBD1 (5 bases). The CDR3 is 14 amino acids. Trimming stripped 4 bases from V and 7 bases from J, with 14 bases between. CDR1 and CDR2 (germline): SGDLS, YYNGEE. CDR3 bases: TGTGCCAGCAGCCCCCGGGGGGACGGTGAAAAACTGTTTTTT. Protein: CASSPRGDGEKLFF.

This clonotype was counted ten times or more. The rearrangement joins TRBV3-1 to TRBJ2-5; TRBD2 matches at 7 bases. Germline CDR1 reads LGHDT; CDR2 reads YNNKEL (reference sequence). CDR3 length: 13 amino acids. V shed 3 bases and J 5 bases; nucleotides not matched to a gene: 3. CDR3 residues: CASSHAGEETQYF. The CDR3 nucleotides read TGTGCCAGCAGCCACGCGGGAGAGGAGACCCAGTACTTC.